Given below is one T cell receptor (beta chain) in context. The antigen remains unidentified. Per germline, CDR1 MNHNS and CDR2 SASEGT. The trim removed 4 bases at V and 3 bases at J, leaving 6 bases unmatched. This CDR3 is 15 amino acids long. These data are taken from a study of cytomegalovirus exposure and HLA in healthy donors. Findings and caveats of the study: Researchers reported that a few CMV-associated chains were confirmed in vitro as CMV antigen-specific.

Vbeta (60) and Jbeta (13) primers were used in the PCR. The repertoire was sequenced with immunoSEQ multiplex PCR; TCRdb's copy has only in-frame clones and lacks some. Of about 190,000 clones listed, around 75% are singletons. V and J are TRBV6-1 and TRBJ2-1, with 7 bases aligning to TRBD1. The source of this sequence is a woman aged 25 to 39 in good health and CMV-seronegative. Source material: PBMCs. The CDR3 DNA reads as TGTGCCAGCAGTGTAGAAGGGGGCGTCTACAATGAGCAGTTCTTC. It codes for CASSVEGGVYNEQFF.